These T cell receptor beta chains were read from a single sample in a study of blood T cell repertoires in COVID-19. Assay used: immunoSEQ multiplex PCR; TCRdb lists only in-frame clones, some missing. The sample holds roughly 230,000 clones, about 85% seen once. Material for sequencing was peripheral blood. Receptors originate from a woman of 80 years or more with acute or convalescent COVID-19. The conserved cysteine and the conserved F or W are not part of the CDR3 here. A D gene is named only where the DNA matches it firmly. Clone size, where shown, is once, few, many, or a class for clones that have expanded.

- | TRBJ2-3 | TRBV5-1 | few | ASSLGRTDTQY
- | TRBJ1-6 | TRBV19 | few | ASRTDGGSYNSPLH
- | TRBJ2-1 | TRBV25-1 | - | ASSDAGANEQF
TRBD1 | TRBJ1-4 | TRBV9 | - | ASSGGQGAHEKLF
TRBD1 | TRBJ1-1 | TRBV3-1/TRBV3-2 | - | ASSQEPHRDRGRGAF
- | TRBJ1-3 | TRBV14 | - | ASSQGPGTGLGNTIY
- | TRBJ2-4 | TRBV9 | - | ASSVTPDRNIQY
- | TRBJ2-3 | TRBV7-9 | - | ASSPLTGLADTQY
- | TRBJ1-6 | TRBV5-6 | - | ASSSGHSDGYSPLH
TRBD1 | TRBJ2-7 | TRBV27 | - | ASSPTGTGNNYYSYEQY
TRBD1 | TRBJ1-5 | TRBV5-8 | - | ASGLGQNQPQH
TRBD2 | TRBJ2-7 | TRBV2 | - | ASRMGLAGGEQY
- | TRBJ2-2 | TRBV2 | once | ASSRTDTLTTGELF
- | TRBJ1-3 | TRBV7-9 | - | ASSLRGNTIY
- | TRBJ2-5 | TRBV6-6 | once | ASSLGWETQY
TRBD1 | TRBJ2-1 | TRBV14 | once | ASSQDRTGANNEQF
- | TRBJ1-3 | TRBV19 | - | ASSIESVLGGNTIY
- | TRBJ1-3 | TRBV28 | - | ASRMGQGNTIY
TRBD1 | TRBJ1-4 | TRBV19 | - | ASAGQGASEKLF
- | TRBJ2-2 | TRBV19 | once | ASSSARGQNTGELF
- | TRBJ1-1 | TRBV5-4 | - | AIHQPGRMNTEAF
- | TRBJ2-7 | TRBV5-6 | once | ASSLAGSYEQY
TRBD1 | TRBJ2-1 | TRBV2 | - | ASTTTGTGRGEQF
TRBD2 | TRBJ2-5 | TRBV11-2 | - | ASSLRRGGWQETQY
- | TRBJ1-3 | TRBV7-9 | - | ALPMSSGNTIY
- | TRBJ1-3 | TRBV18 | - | ASSPRTRGFSGNTIY
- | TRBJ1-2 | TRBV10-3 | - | AISAGREDGYT
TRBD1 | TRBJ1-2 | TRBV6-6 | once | ASSMTGSGGNYGYT
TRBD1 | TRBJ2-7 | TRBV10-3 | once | AISERTGVFEQY
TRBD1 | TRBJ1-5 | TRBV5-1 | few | ASSISGGGQPQH
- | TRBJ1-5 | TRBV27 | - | ASSPTGSGNQPQH
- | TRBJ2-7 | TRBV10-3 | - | AISEVSYEQY
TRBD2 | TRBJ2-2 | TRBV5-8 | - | ASSRPLSRGGWTGELF
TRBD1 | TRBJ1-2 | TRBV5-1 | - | ASSLRDREADGYT
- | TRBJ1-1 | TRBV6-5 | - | ASSYSAGTPF
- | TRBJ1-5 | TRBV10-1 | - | ASRPTGNQPQH
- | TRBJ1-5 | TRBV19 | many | ASSLGARQPQH
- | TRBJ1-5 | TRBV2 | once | ASSEGVGGNQPQH
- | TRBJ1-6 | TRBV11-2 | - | ASSLDATGNSPLH
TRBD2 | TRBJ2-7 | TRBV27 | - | ASSLSTLAGVYEQY
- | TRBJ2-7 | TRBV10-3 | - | AISDPGNTLGHEQY
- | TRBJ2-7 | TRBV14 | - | ASSQDLGGEQY
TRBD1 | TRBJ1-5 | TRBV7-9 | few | ASSLEGGTGYQPQH
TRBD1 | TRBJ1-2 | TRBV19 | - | ASRDTGGAFYGYT
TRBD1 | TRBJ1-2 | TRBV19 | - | ASSMDRGSGYT
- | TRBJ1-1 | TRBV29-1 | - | SVADALHTEAF